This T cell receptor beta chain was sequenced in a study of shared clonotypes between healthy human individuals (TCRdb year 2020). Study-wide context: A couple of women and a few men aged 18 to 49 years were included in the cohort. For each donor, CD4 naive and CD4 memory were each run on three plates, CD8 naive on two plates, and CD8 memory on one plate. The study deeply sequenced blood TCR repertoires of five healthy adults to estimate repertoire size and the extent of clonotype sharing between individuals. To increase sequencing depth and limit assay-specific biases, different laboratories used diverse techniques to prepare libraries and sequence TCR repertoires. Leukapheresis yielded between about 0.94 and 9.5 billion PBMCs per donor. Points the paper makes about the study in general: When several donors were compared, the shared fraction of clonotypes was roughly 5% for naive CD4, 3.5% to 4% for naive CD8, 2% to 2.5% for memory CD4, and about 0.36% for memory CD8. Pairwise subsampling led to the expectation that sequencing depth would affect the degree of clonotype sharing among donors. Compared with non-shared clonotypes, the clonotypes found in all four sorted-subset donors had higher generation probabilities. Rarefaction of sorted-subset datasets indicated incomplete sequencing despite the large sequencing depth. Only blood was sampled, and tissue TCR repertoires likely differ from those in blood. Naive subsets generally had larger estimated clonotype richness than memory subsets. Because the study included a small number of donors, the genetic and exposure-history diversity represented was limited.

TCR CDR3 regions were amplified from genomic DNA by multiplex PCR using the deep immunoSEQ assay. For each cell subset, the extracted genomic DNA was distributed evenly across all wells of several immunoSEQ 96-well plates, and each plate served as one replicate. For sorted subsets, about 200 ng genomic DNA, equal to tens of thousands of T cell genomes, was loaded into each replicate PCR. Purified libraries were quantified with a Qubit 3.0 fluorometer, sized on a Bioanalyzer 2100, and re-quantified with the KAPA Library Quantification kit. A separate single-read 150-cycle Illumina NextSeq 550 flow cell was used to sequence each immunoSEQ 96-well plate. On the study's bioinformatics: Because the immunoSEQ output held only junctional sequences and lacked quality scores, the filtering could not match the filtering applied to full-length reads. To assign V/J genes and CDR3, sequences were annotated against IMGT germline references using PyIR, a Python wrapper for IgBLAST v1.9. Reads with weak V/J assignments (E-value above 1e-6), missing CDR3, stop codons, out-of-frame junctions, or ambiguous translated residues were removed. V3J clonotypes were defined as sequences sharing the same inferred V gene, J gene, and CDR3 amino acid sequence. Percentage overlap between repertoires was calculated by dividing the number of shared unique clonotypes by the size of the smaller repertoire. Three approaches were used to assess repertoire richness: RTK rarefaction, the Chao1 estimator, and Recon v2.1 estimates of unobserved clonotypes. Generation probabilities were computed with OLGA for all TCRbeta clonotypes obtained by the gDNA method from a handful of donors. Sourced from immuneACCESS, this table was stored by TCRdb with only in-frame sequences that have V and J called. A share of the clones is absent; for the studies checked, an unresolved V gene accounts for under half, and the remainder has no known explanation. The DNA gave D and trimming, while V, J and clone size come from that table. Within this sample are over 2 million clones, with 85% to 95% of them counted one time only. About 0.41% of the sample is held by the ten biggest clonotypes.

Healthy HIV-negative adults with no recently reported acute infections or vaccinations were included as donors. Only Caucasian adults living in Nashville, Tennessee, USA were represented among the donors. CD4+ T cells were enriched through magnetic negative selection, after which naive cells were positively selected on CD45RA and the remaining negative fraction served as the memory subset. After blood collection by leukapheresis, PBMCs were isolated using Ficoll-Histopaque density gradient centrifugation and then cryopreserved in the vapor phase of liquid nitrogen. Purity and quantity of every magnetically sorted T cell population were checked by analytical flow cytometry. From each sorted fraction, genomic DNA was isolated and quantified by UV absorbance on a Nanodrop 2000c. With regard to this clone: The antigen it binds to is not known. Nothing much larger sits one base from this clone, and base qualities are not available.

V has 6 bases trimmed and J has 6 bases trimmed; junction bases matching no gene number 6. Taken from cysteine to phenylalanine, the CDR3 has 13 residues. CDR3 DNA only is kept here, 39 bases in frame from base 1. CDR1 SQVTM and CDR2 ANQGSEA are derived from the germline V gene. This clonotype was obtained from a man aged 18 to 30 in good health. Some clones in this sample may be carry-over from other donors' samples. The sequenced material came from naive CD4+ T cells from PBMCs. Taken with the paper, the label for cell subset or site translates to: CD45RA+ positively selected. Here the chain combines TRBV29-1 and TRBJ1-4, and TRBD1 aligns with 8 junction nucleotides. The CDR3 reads CSVSLQGDEKLFF. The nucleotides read TGCAGCGTGTCATTACAGGGGGATGAAAAACTGTTTTTT.